The clone carrying this T cell receptor (beta chain) came up a few times. Its antigen is not known. The CDR3 is 18 amino acids. In germline, CDR1 is MNHEY, CDR2 SMNVEV (reference sequence). V was shortened by 1 base and J by 1 base, with 19 bases between the two germline ends. The data derive from a study of T cell responses to AZD1222 COVID-19 vaccine. Turning to the study itself: Both about-4-week and about-12-week second-dose recipients were combined.

Findings and caveats of the study: Mostly white British, mostly female donors; authors suggested clonal diversity may be underestimated. Spike regions recognized by vaccine-associated CD4 TCRs spanned the protein, led by 160-218 and 743-854. Reportedly, close to half of spike-specific TCRs are directed against unmutated variant regions.

Assay: immunoSEQ multiplex PCR; the TCRdb copy retains only in-frame clones and omits some. The sample includes more than 110,000 clones, nearly 95% of them seen just once. The rearrangement joins TRBV27 to TRBJ1-1, with D possibly matching TRBD1 (5 bases). This receptor was obtained from an adult in good health. Material: peripheral blood, obtained on day 0 of AZD1222 vaccination. The DNA for the CDR3 is TGTGCCAGCAGTTTATTTTATTTCCGGGAGGGGAAGAACACTGAAGCTTTCTTT. It specifies CASSLFYFREGKNTEAFF.